This T cell receptor beta chain was retrieved from a study of blood T cells in healthy people across ages. Each donor had approximately 10 milliliters of peripheral blood drawn. Regarding this clonotype: The antigen remains undetermined. A read error may explain this, as a much larger clone is one base away.

A second PCR of about 6 to 11 cycles used a sample-barcoded 5' primer and a J-beta primer mix. MiXCR, applied by TCRdb to the 5' RACE reads, yields one record per CDR3 protein. The sample records 750,000 to 1,000,000 distinct CDR3 sequences, almost 30% being singletons. V shed 4 bases, J shed 11 bases, and the junction held 17 bases outside the gene matches. There are 16 residues in the CDR3. CDR1 is DFQATT, CDR2 SNEGSKA, per germline (reference sequence). Points from the study as a whole: With age, beta diversity per million T cells declined roughly linearly, significantly by 40 to 50.

This sample also appeared in a second study, on T cells of mothers and their children.

This clonotype was sampled from a middle-aged woman in good health. The specimen was blood. The V gene is TRBV20-1, the J gene TRBJ2-5, with 12 bases identical to TRBD2. CDR3 sequence (DNA): TGCAGTGCTACGGAAACCCGGCTAGCGGGGGGGAGGGAGCAGTACTTC. It translates to CSATETRLAGGREQYF.